The T cell receptor (beta chain) described here comes from a study of identical twins. Overall study results and limits: Analyses of zero insertions could, in part, be confounded by invariant MAIT and iNKT cells. The study based its conclusions on cross-sectional statistical analysis and did not follow the same donors. The more abundant beta clonotypes in cord blood had fewer insertions, and memory repertoires did not show this.

This clonotype was seen a handful of times. Its antigen is as yet unknown. One entry per CDR3 protein, called by TCRdb with MiXCR from the 5' RACE reads. This sample has 100,000 to 110,000 distinct CDR3 sequences; 5.5% to 7% occur once, and the top ten carry more than 10%. The CDR3 is made up of 15 amino acids. The V gene end was trimmed by 4 bases and the J gene end by 5 bases; junction bases not matched to a gene: 10. The germline V gene has CDR1 SGHKS and CDR2 YYEKEE (reference sequence). This clonotype was obtained from a woman in her forties or fifties in good health. The V and J genes are TRBV5-5 and TRBJ2-5, with 8 nucleotides matching TRBD2. The specimen sequenced was memory T cells sorted from blood. CDR3 nucleotides: TGTGCCAGCAGCCAAATACTAGCGGTGCAGGAGACCCAGTACTTC. Translating it yields CASSQILAVQETQYF.